The 2 T cell receptor beta chains given below trace back to one sample, sequenced in a study of response to subunit inactivated influenza vaccine (dated by TCRdb to 2017 to 2018). The library was generated by RT-PCR. Sequencing used an Illumina HiSeq 2500. TCRdb reprocessed the public reads (quality trimming at Q25 with fastp, clone calling with MiXCR) and kept in-frame beta chains. CDR3 protein sequences are deduplicated, and each keeps its most common genes and DNA. The sample contains more than 550,000 distinct CDR3 sequences, about 11% of them found a single time. Roughly 11% of the sample belongs to the ten largest clones. In addition, the sample was reused for a study of T cells expressing NK-cell markers. In that second paper, the authors write: The TCR beta cDNA libraries were made using 5'RACE template switching, a step that added both a universal primer site and unique molecular identifiers.

This specimen was PBMCs from blood, taken on the day of vaccination. The receptors stem from a man between 45 and 60 years old who received an inactivated influenza vaccine. Donor details come from another sample of the same person, matched by shared clones.

This sequence joins TRBV24-1 and TRBJ2-3, with 11 bases that match TRBD2. Germline-derived CDR1 and CDR2 are KGHDR and SFDVKD. Trimming took 4 bases from V and 9 from J; bases not matched to a gene: 5. The CDR3 extends over 14 amino acids. The DNA of the CDR3 is TGTGCCACCAGTGACATAGGGACTAGCGGAACGCAGTATTTT. This translates into CATSDIGTSGTQYF.

The V gene is TRBV15, the J gene TRBJ2-7; possibly TRBD2 for D (5 bases). Germline V gene sequence: CDR1 LNHNV, CDR2 YYDKDF (reference sequence). This CDR3 region has 14 residues. The V end was cut by 6 bases, the J end by 4 bases, with 16 bases between. In DNA form, the CDR3 reads TGTGCCACCAGGGCTTCCGGACTGGCTTACGAGCAGTACTTC. Amino acid sequence: CATRASGLAYEQYF.